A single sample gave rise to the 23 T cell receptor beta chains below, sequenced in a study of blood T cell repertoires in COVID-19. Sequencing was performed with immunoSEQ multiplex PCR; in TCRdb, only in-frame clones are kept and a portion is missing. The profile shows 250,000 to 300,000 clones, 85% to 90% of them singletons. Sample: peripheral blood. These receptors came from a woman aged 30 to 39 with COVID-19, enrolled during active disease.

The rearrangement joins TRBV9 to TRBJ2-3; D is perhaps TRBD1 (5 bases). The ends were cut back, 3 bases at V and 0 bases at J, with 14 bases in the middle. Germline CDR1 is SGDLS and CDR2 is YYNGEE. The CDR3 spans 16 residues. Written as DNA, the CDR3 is TGTGCCAGCAGCGGGGTCAAGGGGCCAAGCACAGATACGCAGTATTTT. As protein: CASSGVKGPSTDTQYF. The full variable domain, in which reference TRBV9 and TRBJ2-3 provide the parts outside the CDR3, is DSGVTQTPKHLITATGQRVTLRCSPRSGDLSVYWYQQSLDQGLQFLIQYYNGEERAKGNILERFSAQQFPDLHSELNLSSLELGDSALYFCASSGVKGPSTDTQYFGPGTRLTVL.

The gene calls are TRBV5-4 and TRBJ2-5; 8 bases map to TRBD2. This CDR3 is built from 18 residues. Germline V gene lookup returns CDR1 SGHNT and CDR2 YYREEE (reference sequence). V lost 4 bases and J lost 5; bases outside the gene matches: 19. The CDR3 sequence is CASSRGGTTARTGETQYF. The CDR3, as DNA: TGTGCCAGCAGCCGCGGGGGGACGACTGCACGAACAGGGGAGACCCAGTACTTC.

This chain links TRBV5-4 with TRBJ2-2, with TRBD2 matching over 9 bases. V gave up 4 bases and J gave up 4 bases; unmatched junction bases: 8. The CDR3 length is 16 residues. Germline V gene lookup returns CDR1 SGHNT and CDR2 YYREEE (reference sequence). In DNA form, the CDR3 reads TGTGCCAGCAGCATTAGCGGGGGCCCATCCACCGGGGAGCTGTTTTTT. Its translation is CASSISGGPSTGELFF.

In nucleotides, the CDR3 is TGTGCCAGCAGTACCGGGACAGGGGCCACCGGGGAGCTGTTTTTT. Protein product: CASSTGTGATGELFF. V and J are TRBV7-9 and TRBJ2-2; 10 bases align to TRBD1. V lost 6 bases and J lost 4; bases outside the gene matches: 5. Germline V CDR1 and CDR2: SEHNR, FQNEAQ (reference sequence). There are 15 residues in the CDR3. The variable domain in full, with the rest retrieved from reference TRBV7-9 and TRBJ2-2, is DTGVSQNPRHKITKRGQNVTFRCDPISEHNRLYWYRQTLGQGPEFLTYFQNEAQLEKSRLLSDRFSAERPKGSFSTLEIQRTEQGDSAMYLCASSTGTGATGELFFGEGSRLTVL.

This CDR3 is CASSLYRPDRGETQYF. CDR3 nucleotide sequence: TGTGCCAGCAGCTTATACCGACCGGACAGGGGAGAGACCCAGTACTTC. This sequence joins TRBV11-2 and TRBJ2-5; 9 bases are shared with TRBD1. The CDR3 is 16 residues long. Per the germline V gene, CDR1 is SGHAT and CDR2 is FQNNGV. The trim removed 2 bases at V and 4 bases at J, leaving 8 bases unmatched.

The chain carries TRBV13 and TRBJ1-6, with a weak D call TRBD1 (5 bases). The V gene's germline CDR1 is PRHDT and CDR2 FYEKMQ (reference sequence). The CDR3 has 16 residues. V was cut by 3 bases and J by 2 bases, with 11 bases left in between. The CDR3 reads CASSFTGVAYNSPLHF. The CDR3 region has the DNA TGTGCCAGCAGCTTCACAGGCGTCGCCTATAATTCACCCCTCCACTTT. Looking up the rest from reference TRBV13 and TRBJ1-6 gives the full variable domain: AAGVIQSPRHLIKEKRETATLKCYPIPRHDTVYWYQQGPGQDPQFLISFYEKMQSDKGSIPDRFSAQQFSDYHSELNMSSLELGDSALYFCASSFTGVAYNSPLHFGNGTRLTVT.

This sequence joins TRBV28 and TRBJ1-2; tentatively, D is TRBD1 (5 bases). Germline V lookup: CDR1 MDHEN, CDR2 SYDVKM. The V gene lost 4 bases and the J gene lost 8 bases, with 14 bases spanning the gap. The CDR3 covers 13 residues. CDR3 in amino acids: CASSSDNLRGYTF. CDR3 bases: TGTGCCAGCAGTTCGGACAACTTGAGGGGCTACACCTTC.

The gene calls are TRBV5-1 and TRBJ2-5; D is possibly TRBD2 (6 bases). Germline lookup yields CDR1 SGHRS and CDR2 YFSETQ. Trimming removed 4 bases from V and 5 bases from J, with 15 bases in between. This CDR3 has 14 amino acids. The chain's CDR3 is CASSMSGRRETQYF. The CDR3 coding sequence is TGCGCCAGCAGCATGTCCGGGAGAAGGGAGACCCAGTACTTC.

The CDR3 is CASNLDRSTEAFF. CDR3 sequence (DNA): TGTGCCAGCAACTTGGACAGATCCACTGAAGCTTTCTTT. This chain uses TRBV12-3 or TRBV12-4 with TRBJ1-1, with D possibly matching TRBD1 (6 bases). Trimming left V 7 bases short and J 4 bases short, with 13 bases between. The CDR3 consists of 13 residues.

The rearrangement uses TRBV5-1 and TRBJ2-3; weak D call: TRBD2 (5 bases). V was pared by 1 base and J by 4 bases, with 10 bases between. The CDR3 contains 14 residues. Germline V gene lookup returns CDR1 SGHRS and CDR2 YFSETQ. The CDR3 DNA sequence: TGCGCCAGCAGCTTGTTCCGGGGTGCAGATACGCAGTATTTT. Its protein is CASSLFRGADTQYF.

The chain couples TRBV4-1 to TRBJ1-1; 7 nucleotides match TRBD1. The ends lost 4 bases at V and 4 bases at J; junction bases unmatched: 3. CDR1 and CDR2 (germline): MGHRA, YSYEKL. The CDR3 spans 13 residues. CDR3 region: CASSLDRATEAFF. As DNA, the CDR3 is TGCGCCAGCAGCCTCGACAGGGCCACTGAAGCTTTCTTT.

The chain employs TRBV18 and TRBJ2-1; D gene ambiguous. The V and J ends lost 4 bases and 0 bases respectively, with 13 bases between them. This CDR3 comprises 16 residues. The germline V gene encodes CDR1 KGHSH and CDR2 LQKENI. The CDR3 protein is CASSQISSNSYNEQFF. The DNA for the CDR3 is TGTGCCAGCTCACAAATAAGCTCCAACTCCTACAATGAGCAGTTCTTC. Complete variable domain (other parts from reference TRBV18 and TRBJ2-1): NAGVMQNPRHLVRRRGQEARLRCSPMKGHSHVYWYRQLPEEGLKFMVYLQKENIIDESGMPKERFSAEFPKEGPSILRIQQVVRGDSAAYFCASSQISSNSYNEQFFGPGTRLTVL.

CDR3 residues: CASSQKAGSYNSPLHF. Written as DNA, the CDR3 is TGTGCCAGCAGCCAAAAAGCAGGGTCCTATAATTCACCCCTCCACTTT. This chain joins TRBV3-1 (or the pseudogene TRBV3-2) and TRBJ1-6, with a tentative D call TRBD1 (5 bases). Trimming took 2 bases from V and 1 from J, leaving 9 bases between them. Germline CDR1 and CDR2: LGHDT and YNNKEL (reference sequence). The CDR3 has 16 amino acids.

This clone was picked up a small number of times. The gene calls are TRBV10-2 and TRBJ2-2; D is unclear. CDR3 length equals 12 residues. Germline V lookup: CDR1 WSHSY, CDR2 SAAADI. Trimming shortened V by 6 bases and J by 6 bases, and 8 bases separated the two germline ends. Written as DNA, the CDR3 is TGCGCCAGCAGGGGCCAGGCCGGGGAGCTGTTTTTT. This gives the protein CASRGQAGELFF.

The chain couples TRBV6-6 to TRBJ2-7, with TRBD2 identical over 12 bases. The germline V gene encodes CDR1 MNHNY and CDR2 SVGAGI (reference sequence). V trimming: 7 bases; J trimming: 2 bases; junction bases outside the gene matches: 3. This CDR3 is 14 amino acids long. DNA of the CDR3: TGTGCCAGCACCCTAGCGGGGGGGACCTACGAGCAGTACTTC. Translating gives CASTLAGGTYEQYF.

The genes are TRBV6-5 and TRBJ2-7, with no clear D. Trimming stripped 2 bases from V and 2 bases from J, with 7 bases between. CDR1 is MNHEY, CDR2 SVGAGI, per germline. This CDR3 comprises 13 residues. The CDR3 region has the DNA TGTGCCAGCAGTTACGGGCTTACCTACGAGCAGTACTTC. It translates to CASSYGLTYEQYF.

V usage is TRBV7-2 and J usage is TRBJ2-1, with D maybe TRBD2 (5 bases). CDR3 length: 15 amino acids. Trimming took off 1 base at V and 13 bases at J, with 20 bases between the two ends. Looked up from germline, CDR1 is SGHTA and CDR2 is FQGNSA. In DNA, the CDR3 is TGTGCCAGCAGCTTAGTTCCCACCCTGGGAGAGACCCAGTTCTTC. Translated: CASSLVPTLGETQFF. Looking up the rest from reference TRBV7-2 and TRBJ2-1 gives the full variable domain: GAGVSQSPSNKVTEKGKDVELRCDPISGHTALYWYRQSLGQGLEFLIYFQGNSAPDKSGLPSDRFSAERTGGSVSTLTIQRTQQEDSAVYLCASSLVPTLGETQFFGPGTRLTVL.

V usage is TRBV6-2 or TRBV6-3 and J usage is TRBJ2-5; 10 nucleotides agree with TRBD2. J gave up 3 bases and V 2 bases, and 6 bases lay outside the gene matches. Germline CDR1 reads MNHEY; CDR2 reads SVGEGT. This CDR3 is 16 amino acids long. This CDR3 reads CASSYLTSGVEETQYF. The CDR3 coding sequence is TGTGCCAGCAGTTACCTTACTAGCGGGGTGGAAGAGACCCAGTACTTC.

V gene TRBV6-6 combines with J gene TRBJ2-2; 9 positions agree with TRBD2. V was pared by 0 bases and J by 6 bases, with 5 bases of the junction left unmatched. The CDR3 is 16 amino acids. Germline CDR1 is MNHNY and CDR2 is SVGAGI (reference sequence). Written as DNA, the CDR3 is TGTGCCAGCAGTTACTCTGGCGGGGGGGTTCCCGGGGAGCTGTTTTTT. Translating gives CASSYSGGGVPGELFF.

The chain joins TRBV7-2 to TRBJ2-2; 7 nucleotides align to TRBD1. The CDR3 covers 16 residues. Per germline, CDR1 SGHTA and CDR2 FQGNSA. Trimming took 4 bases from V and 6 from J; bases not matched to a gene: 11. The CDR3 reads CASSSNKQGHAGELFF. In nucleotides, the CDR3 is TGTGCCAGCAGCTCCAACAAACAGGGGCACGCCGGGGAGCTGTTTTTT.

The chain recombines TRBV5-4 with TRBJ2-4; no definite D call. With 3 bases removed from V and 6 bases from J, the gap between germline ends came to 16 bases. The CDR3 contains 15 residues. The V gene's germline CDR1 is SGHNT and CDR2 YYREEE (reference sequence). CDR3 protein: CASSSMSLMGNIQYF. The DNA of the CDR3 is TGTGCCAGCAGCTCCATGTCACTAATGGGAAACATTCAGTACTTC.

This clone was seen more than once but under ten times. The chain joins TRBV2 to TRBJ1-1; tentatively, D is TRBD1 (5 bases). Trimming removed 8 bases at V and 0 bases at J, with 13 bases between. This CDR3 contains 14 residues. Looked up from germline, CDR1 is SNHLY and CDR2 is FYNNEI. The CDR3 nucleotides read TGTGCCAGCCTGGAGGGGCGTATGAACACTGAAGCTTTCTTT. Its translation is CASLEGRMNTEAFF.

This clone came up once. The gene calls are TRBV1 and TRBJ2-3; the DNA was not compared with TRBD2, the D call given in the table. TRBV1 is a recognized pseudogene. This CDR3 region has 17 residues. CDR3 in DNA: TGCACCAGCAGCCAAGATCAAGAGACTAGAGCCACAGATACGCAGTATTTT. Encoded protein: CTSSQDQETRATDTQYF.